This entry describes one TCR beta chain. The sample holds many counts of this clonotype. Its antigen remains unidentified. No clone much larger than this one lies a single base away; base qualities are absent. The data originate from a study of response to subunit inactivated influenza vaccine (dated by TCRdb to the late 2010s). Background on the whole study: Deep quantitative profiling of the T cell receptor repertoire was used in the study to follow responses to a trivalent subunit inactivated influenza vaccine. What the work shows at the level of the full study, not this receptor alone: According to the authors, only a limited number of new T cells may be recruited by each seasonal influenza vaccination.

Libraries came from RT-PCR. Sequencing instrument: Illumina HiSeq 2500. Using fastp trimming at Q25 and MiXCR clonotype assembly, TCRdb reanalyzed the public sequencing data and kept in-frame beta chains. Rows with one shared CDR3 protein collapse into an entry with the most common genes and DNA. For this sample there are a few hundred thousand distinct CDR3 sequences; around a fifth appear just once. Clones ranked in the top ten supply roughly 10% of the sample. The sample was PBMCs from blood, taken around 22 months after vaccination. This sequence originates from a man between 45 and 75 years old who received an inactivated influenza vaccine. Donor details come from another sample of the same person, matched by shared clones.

For the CDR3, the sequence is CAWQPGLNEQYF. In nucleotide form, the sequence is TGTGCCTGGCAGCCGGGACTCAACGAGCAGTACTTC. Here the chain combines TRBV30 and TRBJ2-7; a tentative D match to TRBD2 spans 6 bases. The V end loses 5 bases and the J end loses 5 bases, and a stretch of 13 bases separates them. Counted from cysteine to phenylalanine, this CDR3 has 12 amino acids. The read is trimmed to its CDR3 DNA, 36 bases read in frame from base 1. The germline V gene (reference sequence) supplies CDR1 GTSNPN and CDR2 SVGIG.